The T cell receptor beta chain described here comes from a study of shared clonotypes between healthy human individuals. PCR replicates performed on unsorted PBMC used around 310 ng DNA, 25,000 to 35,000 T cell genomes. Per the authors' pipeline: From ImmunoSEQ came sequences covering only the junction and carrying no quality scores, so filtering differed. The method was immunoSEQ multiplex PCR; TCRdb's version includes in-frame clones alone and lacks a portion of them. The D gene and trimming were derived from the DNA, and the V and J assignments and clone size from that table. The sample includes about 480,000 clones, almost 80% seen only once; the top ten take approximately 12%. Unsorted samples drew genomic DNA from approximately 87 million PBMCs. Germline V gene sequence: CDR1 SGHRS, CDR2 YFSETQ. V shed 3 bases and J 4 bases; nucleotides not matched to a gene: 5. The CDR3 consists of 17 residues.

This chain joins TRBV5-1 and TRBJ2-2, with TRBD2 matching over 14 bases. Sequencing was carried out using PBMCs. The sequence was obtained from a middle-aged woman in good health. Some clones in this sample may be carry-over from other donors' samples. The CDR3 bases are TGCGCCAGCAGCTGGACTAGCGGGAGGACGGGCACCGGGGAGCTGTTTTTT. Translating it yields CASSWTSGRTGTGELFF.